Below are 2 T cell receptor beta chains sequenced from a single sample in a study of T cell changes during pregnancy in multiple sclerosis. The repertoire was sequenced with immunoSEQ multiplex PCR; TCRdb's copy has only in-frame clones and lacks some. The sample has about 38,000 clones; 94% are singletons. Sequencing used CD4+ T cells from peripheral blood mononuclear cells, obtained in the second trimester of pregnancy. The receptors stem from a female donor with multiple sclerosis, enrolled in a pregnancy study.

Of note for this clone: Additional DNA sequences in this sample encode the identical CDR3. The chain has TRBV7-3 and TRBJ2-6; unclear D gene. The CDR3 is 13 residues long. V shed 5 bases and J shed 4 bases, with 6 bases lying between them. Germline V gene lookup returns CDR1 SGHTA and CDR2 FQGTGA. This CDR3 is CASSLLGANVLTF. The CDR3 DNA is TGTGCCAGCAGCCTATTGGGGGCCAACGTCCTGACTTTC.

This rearrangement joins TRBV7-8 to TRBJ1-1, with D perhaps TRBD1 (5 bases). V shed 2 bases and J shed 8 bases, with 18 bases lying between them. The CDR3 runs 15 residues. Germline CDR1 reads SGHVS; CDR2 reads FQNEAQ. CDR3 in DNA: TGTGCCAGCAGCTTAAGGCAGGGTGCCACCCCCGAAGCTTTCTTT. This gives the protein CASSLRQGATPEAFF.